This TCR beta chain was recorded in a study of blood T cell repertoires in COVID-19. Study in general: Whether acute or convalescent, the COVID-19 samples came from the United States, Italy and Spain. Sources were T cells, B-cell-depleted T cells, or PBMCs; the material itself was cDNA or gDNA.

Profiling relied on immunoSEQ multiplex PCR, and the TCRdb table lists in-frame clones only, not all of them. The sample lists around 100,000 clones; more than 75% were seen once. The CDR3 extends over 16 amino acids. The V gene's germline CDR1 is SGHTA and CDR2 FQGNSA. V lost 3 bases and J lost 7; bases outside the gene matches: 8. This clone is a singleton in its sample. The V call is TRBV7-2, the J call TRBJ2-2, with TRBD2 matching over 10 bases. This sequence originates from a man under 40 in a cohort sampled during active COVID-19. The specimen sequenced was peripheral blood. The CDR3 region is CASSFEAGGRDGELFF. As DNA, the CDR3 is TGTGCCAGCAGCTTCGAAGCGGGGGGGCGAGACGGGGAGCTGTTTTTT.